This entry lists 21 T cell receptor beta chains sequenced from one sample in a study of CD8 T cells in ankylosing spondylitis. Study results and caveats: One TCR beta motif, made up of roughly eight highly homologous variants, appeared characteristic of ankylosing spondylitis blood.

No antigen has been assigned to these receptors. TCRdb recomputed calls from the 5' RACE reads with MiXCR, one row per CDR3 protein. Seen here are about 440,000 distinct CDR3 sequences, roughly 15% observed once, and the top ten hold 0.95% to 1.1%. The sequenced sample was blood, either unsorted or a sorted T cell fraction (not recorded which). The source of these receptors is a male donor with ankylosing spondylitis.

Concerning this clonotype itself: The junction departs from the called germline gene at one end, perhaps through a read error. This rearrangement joins TRBV5-1 to TRBJ2-1; D not certain. This CDR3 region has 16 residues. The germline V gene has CDR1 SGHRS and CDR2 YFSETQ. CDR3 DNA sequence: TGCGCCAGCAGCGTAGTCATCTCCCTCTCCTACAATGAGCTGTTCTTC. It encodes CASSVVISLSYNELFF.

The gene calls are TRBV2 and TRBJ2-7, with D possibly called TRBD1 or TRBD2 (5 bases each). Looked up from germline, CDR1 is SNHLY and CDR2 is FYNNEI. The CDR3 runs to 13 residues. Trimming removed 5 bases at V and 3 bases at J, with 11 bases between. The CDR3 reads CASSFGAVYEQYF. DNA of the CDR3: TGTGCCAGCAGTTTCGGGGCCGTCTACGAGCAGTACTTC. The full variable domain, with the rest looked up from reference TRBV2 and TRBJ2-7, is EPEVTQTPSHQVTQMGQEVILRCVPISNHLYFYWYRQILGQKVEFLVSFYNNEISEKSEIFDDQFSVERPDGSNFTLKIRSTKLEDSAMYFCASSFGAVYEQYFGPGTRLTVT.

The rearrangement uses TRBV12-3 or TRBV12-4 and TRBJ2-7, with 10 bases lining up with TRBD2. The CDR3 contains 16 residues. J lost 5 bases, V lost 5 bases, and 12 bases had no gene match. The CDR3 here is CASSHTTTSGIHEQYF. For the CDR3, the DNA is TGTGCCAGCAGTCACACAACCACTAGCGGGATCCACGAGCAGTACTTC.

The sample holds a few counts of this clonotype. The chain links TRBV5-1 to TRBJ1-1; D is unclear. The CDR3 runs to 13 residues. Germline CDR1 and CDR2: SGHRS and YFSETQ. The V and J ends lost 4 bases and 3 bases respectively, with 10 bases between them. The CDR3 loop is CASSQEFHTEAFF. The CDR3 nucleotides read TGCGCCAGCAGCCAGGAATTTCACACTGAAGCTTTCTTT.

The chain recombines TRBV20-1 with TRBJ2-5, with D hard to call. Looked up from germline, CDR1 is DFQATT and CDR2 is SNEGSKA (reference sequence). Trimming left V 3 bases short and J 3 bases short, with 17 bases between. The CDR3 loop spans 15 amino acids. CDR3 nucleotide sequence: TGCAGTGCTAGGGCCCATGGGCGGCCAAAAGAGACCCAGTACTTC. This encodes CSARAHGRPKETQYF.

V is TRBV24-1 and J is TRBJ2-1; 7 bases line up with TRBD1. Germline values: CDR1 KGHDR, CDR2 SFDVKD. The CDR3 is 16 amino acids. V lost 4 bases and J lost 10; bases outside the gene matches: 15. CDR3 loop: CATSDTPNTRQGEQFF. The CDR3, as DNA: TGTGCCACCAGTGACACACCAAATACGAGACAGGGAGAGCAGTTCTTC.

The CDR3 region has the DNA TGTGCCAGTAGCCCGAGGGCTAGCGGTTCCAAAAACATTCAGTACTTC. Amino acid sequence: CASSPRASGSKNIQYF. The chain employs TRBV19 and TRBJ2-4; 7 nucleotides line up with TRBD2. CDR3 length: 16 residues. V was pared by 6 bases and J by 2 bases, with 10 bases of the junction left unmatched. The V gene's germline CDR1 is LNHDA and CDR2 SQIVND (reference sequence).

V is TRBV20-1 and J is TRBJ1-2; no definite D call. This CDR3 is built from 11 residues. Germline V gene data show CDR1 as DFQATT and CDR2 as SNEGSKA (reference sequence). The V gene lost 6 bases and the J gene lost 8 bases, with 13 bases spanning the gap. CDR3 in DNA: TGCAGTGCAGGACCGGGTCCGGGCTACACCTTC. Translating gives CSAGPGPGYTF.

This clonotype was picked up one time. CDR3 sequence (DNA): TGTGCCACCAGCATTGGAGGGGACAGACAAGAGACCCAGTACTTC. Encoded protein: CATSIGGDRQETQYF. This chain uses TRBV15 with TRBJ2-5; a possible D gene is TRBD1 (7 bases). Germline V lookup: CDR1 LNHNV, CDR2 YYDKDF (reference sequence). This CDR3 contains 15 residues. V lost 4 bases, J lost 2 bases, and 14 bases lay in between.

This clonotype appeared a few times. The chain has TRBV5-1 and TRBJ2-5; 7 nucleotides align to TRBD1. This CDR3 region has 15 residues. With 0 bases clipped from V and 2 bases from J, the junction kept 4 bases outside the gene matches. Germline values: CDR1 SGHRS, CDR2 YFSETQ. The CDR3 here is CASSLVPGQQETQYF. CDR3 sequence (DNA): TGCGCCAGCAGCTTGGTTCCGGGACAGCAAGAGACCCAGTACTTC.

This clonotype has a handful of counts. V gene TRBV2 combines with J gene TRBJ2-2; TRBD1 might be the D (5 bases). The CDR3 is 14 amino acids. Between the trimmed V and J ends, which lost 7 bases and 7 bases, there was a span of 16 bases. From germline, CDR1 is SNHLY and CDR2 FYNNEI. The CDR3 DNA sequence: TGTGCCAGCATGAGTCAGGGCCGAATCGGGGAGCTGTTTTTT. Translation gives CASMSQGRIGELFF.

The gene calls are TRBV6-5 and TRBJ2-1; no clear D. Germline V gives CDR1 MNHEY, CDR2 SVGAGI. Trimming cost V 2 bases and J 5 bases, with 7 bases left between them. This CDR3 comprises 13 residues. CDR3 residues: CASSYGQNNEQFF. In DNA form, the CDR3 reads TGTGCCAGCAGTTACGGCCAAAACAATGAGCAGTTCTTC.

J is TRBJ2-7 and V is TRBV30; D is perhaps TRBD1 or TRBD2 (5 bases each). Trimming took off 5 bases at V and 6 bases at J, with 11 bases between the two ends. In germline, CDR1 is GTSNPN, CDR2 SVGIG (reference sequence). The CDR3 spans 11 residues. CDR3 sequence (DNA): TGTGCCTGGGGGGACGTGGGCGAGCAGTACTTC. Amino acids: CAWGDVGEQYF. Together with reference TRBV30 and TRBJ2-7, the CDR3 gives the full variable domain: SQTIHQWPATLVQPVGSPLSLECTVEGTSNPNLYWYRQAAGRGLQLLFYSVGIGQISSEVPQNLSASRPQDRQFILSSKKLLLSDSGFYLCAWGDVGEQYFGPGTRLTVT.

The chain uses TRBV5-1 and TRBJ2-1, with a tentative D call TRBD1 (5 bases). Per germline, CDR1 SGHRS and CDR2 YFSETQ. Trimming took 0 bases from V and 3 from J, leaving 7 bases between them. The length of the CDR3 is 14 residues. The CDR3 sequence: CASSLETDYNEQFF. The CDR3 DNA sequence: TGCGCCAGCAGCTTGGAGACAGACTACAATGAGCAGTTCTTC.

The CDR3 loop is CASRQGSNTGELFF. The DNA for the CDR3 is TGTGCCAGCAGACAGGGTTCAAACACCGGGGAGCTGTTTTTT. The V gene is TRBV12-3 or TRBV12-4, the J gene TRBJ2-2; TRBD1 might be the D (6 bases). V was pared by 6 bases and J by 2 bases, with 10 bases between. This CDR3 contains 14 residues.

In this sample, this clonotype turned up many times. V gene TRBV20-1 combines with J gene TRBJ2-1, with 12 bases fitting TRBD2. The CDR3 consists of 16 residues. V gave up 5 bases and J gave up 8 bases; unmatched junction bases: 13. CDR1 DFQATT and CDR2 SNEGSKA come from the germline V gene (reference sequence). The CDR3 region is CSAPRNLRLAGDEQFF. Written as DNA, the CDR3 is TGCAGTGCTCCCCGAAACCTAAGACTAGCGGGAGATGAGCAGTTCTTC.

The chain uses TRBV6-5 and TRBJ1-6; D is undetermined. The CDR3 spans 15 residues. V was trimmed by 2 bases and J by 3 bases, leaving 8 bases between them. Germline CDR1 reads MNHEY; CDR2 reads SVGAGI. CDR3 loop: CASSYEGSYNSPLHF. CDR3 bases: TGTGCCAGCAGTTACGAGGGCAGCTATAATTCACCCCTCCACTTT.

This clonotype showed up many times. The genes are TRBV24-1 and TRBJ2-1; no definite D call. Germline V CDR1 and CDR2: KGHDR, SFDVKD. This CDR3 is 13 amino acids long. V lost 5 bases, J lost 6 bases, and 10 bases lay in between. The CDR3 DNA reads as TGTGCCACCAGTGGGGCAGGTGGCAATGAGCAGTTCTTC. This sequence encodes CATSGAGGNEQFF.

The rearrangement uses TRBV6-1 and TRBJ1-4; 9 nucleotides match TRBD1. The CDR3 has 14 amino acids. J was trimmed by 8 bases and V by 5 bases; bases with no gene match: 6. CDR1 and CDR2 from the germline V gene are MNHNS and SASEGT. The DNA for the CDR3 is TGTGCCAGCAGTCGGGACAGGGTAATCGAAAAACTGTTTTTT. It yields the protein CASSRDRVIEKLFF.

The chain couples TRBV6-1 to TRBJ1-3, with 8 bases fitting TRBD1. V was pared by 6 bases and J by 2 bases, with 3 bases of the junction left unmatched. The germline CDR1 and CDR2 sequences are MNHNS and SASEGT. This CDR3 has 14 amino acids. This chain's CDR3 is CASSQGQAGNTIYF. CDR3 nucleotide sequence: TGTGCCAGCAGCCAGGGACAGGCTGGAAACACCATATATTTT.

The V and J genes are TRBV30 and TRBJ2-1; D is undetermined. The germline V gene encodes CDR1 GTSNPN and CDR2 SVGIG (reference sequence). CDR3 length: 14 residues. The V end was cut by 0 bases, the J end by 4 bases, with 10 bases between. This chain's CDR3 is CAWSVGSRYNEQFF. The CDR3 nucleotides are TGTGCCTGGAGTGTAGGTTCGAGGTACAATGAGCAGTTCTTC. Supplemented by reference TRBV30 and TRBJ2-1, the full variable domain reads SQTIHQWPATLVQPVGSPLSLECTVEGTSNPNLYWYRQAAGRGLQLLFYSVGIGQISSEVPQNLSASRPQDRQFILSSKKLLLSDSGFYLCAWSVGSRYNEQFFGPGTRLTVL.